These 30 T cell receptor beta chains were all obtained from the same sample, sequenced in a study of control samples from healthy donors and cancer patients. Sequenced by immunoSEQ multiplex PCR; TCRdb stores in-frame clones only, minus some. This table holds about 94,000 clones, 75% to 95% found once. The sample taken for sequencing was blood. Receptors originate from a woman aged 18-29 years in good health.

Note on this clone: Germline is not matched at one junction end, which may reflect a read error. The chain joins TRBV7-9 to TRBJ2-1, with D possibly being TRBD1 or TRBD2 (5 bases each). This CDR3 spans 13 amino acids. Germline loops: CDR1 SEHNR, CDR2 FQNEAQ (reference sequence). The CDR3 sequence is CASSHGTVLGPVF. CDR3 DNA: TGTGCCAGCAGCCATGGGACCGTTCTAGGGCCGGTCTTC.

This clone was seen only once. For the CDR3, the DNA is TGTGCCAGCAGCTTAGGCGGGGGGGCGGAGGAGACCCAGTACTTC. Translation gives CASSLGGGAEETQYF. The chain recombines TRBV7-3 with TRBJ2-5, with 9 nucleotides matching TRBD2. Per germline, CDR1 SGHTA and CDR2 FQGTGA. The CDR3 has 15 residues. The V and J ends lost 2 bases and 5 bases, in that order; junction bases with no gene match: 6.

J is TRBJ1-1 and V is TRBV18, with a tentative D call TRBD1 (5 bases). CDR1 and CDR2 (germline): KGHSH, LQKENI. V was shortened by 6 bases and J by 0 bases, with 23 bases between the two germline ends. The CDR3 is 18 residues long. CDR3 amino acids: CASSPIVQVGGMNTEAFF. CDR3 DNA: TGTGCCAGCTCGCCGATAGTACAGGTCGGGGGAATGAACACTGAAGCTTTCTTT. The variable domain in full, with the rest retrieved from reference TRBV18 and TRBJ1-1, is NAGVMQNPRHLVRRRGQEARLRCSPMKGHSHVYWYRQLPEEGLKFMVYLQKENIIDESGMPKERFSAEFPKEGPSILRIQQVVRGDSAAYFCASSPIVQVGGMNTEAFFGQGTRLTVV.

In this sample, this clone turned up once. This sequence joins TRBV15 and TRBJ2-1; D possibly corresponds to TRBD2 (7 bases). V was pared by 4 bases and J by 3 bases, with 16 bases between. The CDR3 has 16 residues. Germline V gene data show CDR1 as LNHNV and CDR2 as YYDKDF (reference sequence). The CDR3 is CATSTGEGRDYNEQFF. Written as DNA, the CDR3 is TGTGCCACCAGCACAGGGGAGGGACGAGACTACAATGAGCAGTTCTTC.

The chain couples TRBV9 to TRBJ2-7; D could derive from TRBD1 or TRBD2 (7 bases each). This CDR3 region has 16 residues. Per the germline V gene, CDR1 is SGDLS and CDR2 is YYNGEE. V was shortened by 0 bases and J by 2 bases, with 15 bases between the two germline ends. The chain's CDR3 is CASSVDPAGGAYEQYF. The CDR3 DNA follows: TGTGCCAGCAGCGTAGATCCGGCAGGGGGGGCCTACGAGCAGTACTTC.

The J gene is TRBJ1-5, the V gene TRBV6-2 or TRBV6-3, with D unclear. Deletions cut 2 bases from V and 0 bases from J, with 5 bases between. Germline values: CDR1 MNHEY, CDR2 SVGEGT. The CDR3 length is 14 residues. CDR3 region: CASSYSNSNQPQHF. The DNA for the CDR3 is TGTGCCAGCAGTTACAGCAATAGCAATCAGCCCCAGCATTTT.

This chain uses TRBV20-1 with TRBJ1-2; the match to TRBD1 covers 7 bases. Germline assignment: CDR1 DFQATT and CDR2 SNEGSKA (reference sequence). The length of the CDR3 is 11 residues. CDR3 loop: CRGGTDYGYTF. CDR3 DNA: TGCAGAGGAGGGACAGACTATGGCTACACCTTC.

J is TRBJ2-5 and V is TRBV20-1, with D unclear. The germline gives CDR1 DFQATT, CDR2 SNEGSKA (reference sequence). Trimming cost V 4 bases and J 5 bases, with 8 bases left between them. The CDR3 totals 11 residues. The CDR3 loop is CSAKDVETQYF. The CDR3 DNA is TGCAGTGCTAAGGACGTGGAGACCCAGTACTTC.

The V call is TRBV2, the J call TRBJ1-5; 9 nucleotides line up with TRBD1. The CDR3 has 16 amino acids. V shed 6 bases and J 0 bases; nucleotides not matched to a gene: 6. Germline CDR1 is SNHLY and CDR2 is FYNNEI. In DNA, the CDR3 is TGTGCCAGCAGGTTGGGACAGGGTTATAGCAATCAGCCCCAGCATTTT. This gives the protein CASRLGQGYSNQPQHF.

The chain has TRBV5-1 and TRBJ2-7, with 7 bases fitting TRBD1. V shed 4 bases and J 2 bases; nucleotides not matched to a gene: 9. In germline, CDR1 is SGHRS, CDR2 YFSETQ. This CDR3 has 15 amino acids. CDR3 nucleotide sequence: TGCGCCAGCAGCACAGGGACAGACGCAACCTACGAGCAGTACTTC. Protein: CASSTGTDATYEQYF.

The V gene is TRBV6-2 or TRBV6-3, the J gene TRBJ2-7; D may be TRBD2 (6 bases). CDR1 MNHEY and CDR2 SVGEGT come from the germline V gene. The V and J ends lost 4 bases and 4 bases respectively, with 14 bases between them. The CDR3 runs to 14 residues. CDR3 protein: CASSSPGLEYEQYF. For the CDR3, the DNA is TGTGCCAGCAGTTCCCCGGGACTCGAATACGAGCAGTACTTC.

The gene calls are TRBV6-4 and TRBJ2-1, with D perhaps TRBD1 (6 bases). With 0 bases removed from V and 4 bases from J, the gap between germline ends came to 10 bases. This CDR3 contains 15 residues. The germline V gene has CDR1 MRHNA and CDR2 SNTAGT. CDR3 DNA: TGTGCCAGCAGTGACTCTGGACAGTCATACAATGAGCAGTTCTTC. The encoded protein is CASSDSGQSYNEQFF.

CDR3 amino acids: CASSSNTGENTGELFF. CDR3 DNA: TGTGCCAGCAGCTCTAATACAGGGGAGAACACCGGGGAGCTGTTTTTT. This rearrangement joins TRBV11-3 to TRBJ2-2; 7 bases map to TRBD1. The CDR3 has 16 amino acids. Germline V gene data show CDR1 as SGHNT and CDR2 as YENEEA. J lost 1 base, V lost 4 bases, and 6 bases had no gene match.

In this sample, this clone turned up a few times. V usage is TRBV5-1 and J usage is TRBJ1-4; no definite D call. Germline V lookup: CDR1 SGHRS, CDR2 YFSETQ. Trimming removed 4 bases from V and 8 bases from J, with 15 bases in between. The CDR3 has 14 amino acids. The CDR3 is CASSVSLSAEKLFF. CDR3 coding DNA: TGCGCCAGCAGCGTCAGCTTGTCGGCCGAAAAACTGTTTTTT.

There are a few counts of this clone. CDR3 nucleotide sequence: TGTGCCAGCAGCGGATCAGACGATGAAAAACTGTTTTTT. It yields the protein CASSGSDDEKLFF. J is TRBJ1-4 and V is TRBV9; no reliable D call. The CDR3 contains 13 residues. The germline V and J ends were trimmed by 3 bases and 6 bases, with 9 bases remaining between them. Germline CDR1 is SGDLS and CDR2 is YYNGEE.

CDR3 in DNA: TGTGCCAGTAGTATAAAAAGGACGGCTGAAGCTTTCTTT. It codes for CASSIKRTAEAFF. The chain employs TRBV19 and TRBJ1-1; D ambiguous. Between the trimmed V and J ends, which lost 2 bases and 6 bases, there was a span of 10 bases. The germline V gene encodes CDR1 LNHDA and CDR2 SQIVND (reference sequence). CDR3 length: 13 amino acids.

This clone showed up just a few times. Here the CDR3 DNA reads TGTGCCAGCAGCCCGCTAGCGGGTGTGGATGAGCAGTTCTTC. Encoded protein: CASSPLAGVDEQFF. The rearrangement joins TRBV7-8 to TRBJ2-1; 8 bases match TRBD2. The V gene's germline CDR1 is SGHVS and CDR2 FQNEAQ. CDR3 size: 14 residues. Trimming took 5 bases from V and 8 from J; bases not matched to a gene: 8.

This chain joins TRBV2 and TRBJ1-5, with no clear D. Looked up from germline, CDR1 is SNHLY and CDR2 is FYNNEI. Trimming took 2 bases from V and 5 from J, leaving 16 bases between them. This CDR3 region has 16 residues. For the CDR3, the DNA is TGTGCCAGCAGTGAATTGCCGGGGAATTCGTATCAGCCCCAGCATTTT. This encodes CASSELPGNSYQPQHF. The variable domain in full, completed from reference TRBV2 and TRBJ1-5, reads EPEVTQTPSHQVTQMGQEVILRCVPISNHLYFYWYRQILGQKVEFLVSFYNNEISEKSEIFDDQFSVERPDGSNFTLKIRSTKLEDSAMYFCASSELPGNSYQPQHFGDGTRLSIL.

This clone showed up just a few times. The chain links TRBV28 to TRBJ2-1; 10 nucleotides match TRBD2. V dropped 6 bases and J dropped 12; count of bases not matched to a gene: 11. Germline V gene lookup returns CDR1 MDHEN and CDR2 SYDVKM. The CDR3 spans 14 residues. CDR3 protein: CASRTGTSASAQFF. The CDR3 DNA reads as TGTGCCAGCAGAACCGGGACTAGCGCCTCGGCGCAGTTCTTC.

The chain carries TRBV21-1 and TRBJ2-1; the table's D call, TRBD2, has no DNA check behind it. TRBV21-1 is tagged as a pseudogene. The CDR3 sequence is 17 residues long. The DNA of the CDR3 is TGTGCCAGCAGCAAAGCTCAGAGTAGCGCGGGGGGCAATGAGCAGTTCTTC. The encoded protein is CASSKAQSSAGGNEQFF.

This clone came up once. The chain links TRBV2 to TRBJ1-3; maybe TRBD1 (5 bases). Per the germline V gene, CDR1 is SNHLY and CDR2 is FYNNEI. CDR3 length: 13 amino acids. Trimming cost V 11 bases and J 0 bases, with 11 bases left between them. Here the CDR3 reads CAGSGGSGNTIYF. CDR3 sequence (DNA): TGTGCCGGGTCTGGGGGCTCTGGAAACACCATATATTTT.

This CDR3 is CASTSGGSGQPQHF. The CDR3 nucleotides read TGTGCCAGTACCTCGGGGGGATCGGGGCAGCCCCAGCATTTT. The chain is built from TRBV19 and TRBJ1-5; possibly TRBD1 for D (5 bases). This CDR3 spans 14 amino acids. Trimming left V 7 bases short and J 7 bases short, with 17 bases between. Germline V gives CDR1 LNHDA, CDR2 SQIVND (reference sequence).

The CDR3, as DNA: TGCGCCAGCAGCCAAGATGTAAGGGGTCCATGGAACACTGAAGCTTTCTTT. It translates to CASSQDVRGPWNTEAFF. The chain is built from TRBV4-1 and TRBJ1-1, with D perhaps TRBD1 (5 bases). The CDR3 is 17 residues long. With 0 bases removed from V and 1 base from J, the gap between germline ends came to 15 bases. Germline-derived CDR1 and CDR2 are MGHRA and YSYEKL.

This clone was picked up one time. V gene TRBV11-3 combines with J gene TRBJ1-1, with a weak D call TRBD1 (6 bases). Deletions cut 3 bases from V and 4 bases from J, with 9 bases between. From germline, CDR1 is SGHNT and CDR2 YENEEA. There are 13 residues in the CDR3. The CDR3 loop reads CASSLDSGTEAFF. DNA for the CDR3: TGTGCCAGCAGCTTGGACAGCGGCACTGAAGCTTTCTTT.

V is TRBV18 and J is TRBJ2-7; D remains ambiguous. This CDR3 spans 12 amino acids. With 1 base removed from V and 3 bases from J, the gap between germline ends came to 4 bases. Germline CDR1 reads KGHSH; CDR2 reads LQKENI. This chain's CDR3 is CASSPRYYEQYF. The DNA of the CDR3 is TGTGCCAGCTCACCACGATACTACGAGCAGTACTTC.

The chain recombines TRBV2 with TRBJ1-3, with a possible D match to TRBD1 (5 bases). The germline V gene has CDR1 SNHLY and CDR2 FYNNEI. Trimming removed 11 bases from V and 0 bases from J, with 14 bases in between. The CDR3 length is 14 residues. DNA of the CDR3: TGTGCCTTGGGCGGCAGGGACTCTGGAAACACCATATATTTT. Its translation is CALGGRDSGNTIYF.

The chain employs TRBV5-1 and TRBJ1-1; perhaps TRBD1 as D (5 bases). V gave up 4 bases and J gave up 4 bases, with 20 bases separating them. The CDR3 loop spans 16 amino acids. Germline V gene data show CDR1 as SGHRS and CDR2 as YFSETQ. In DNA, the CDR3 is TGCGCCAGCAGCCTGGGGGGAACGGCCTTGCGCACTGAAGCTTTCTTT. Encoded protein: CASSLGGTALRTEAFF.

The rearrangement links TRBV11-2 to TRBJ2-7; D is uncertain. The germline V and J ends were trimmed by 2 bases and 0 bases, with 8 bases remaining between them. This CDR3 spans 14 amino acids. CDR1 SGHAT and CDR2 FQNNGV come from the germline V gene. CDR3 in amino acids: CASSLTLLSYEQYF. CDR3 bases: TGTGCCAGCAGCTTAACTTTGCTCTCCTACGAGCAGTACTTC.

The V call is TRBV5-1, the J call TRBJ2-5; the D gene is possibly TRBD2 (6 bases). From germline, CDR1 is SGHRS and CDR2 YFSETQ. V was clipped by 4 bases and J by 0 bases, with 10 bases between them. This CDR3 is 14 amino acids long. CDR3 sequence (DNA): TGCGCCAGCAGCCCGGGACTCAACCAAGAGACCCAGTACTTC. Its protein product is CASSPGLNQETQYF. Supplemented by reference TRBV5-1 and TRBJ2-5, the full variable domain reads KAGVTQTPRYLIKTRGQQVTLSCSPISGHRSVSWYQQTPGQGLQFLFEYFSETQRNKGNFPGRFSGRQFSNSRSEMNVSTLELGDSALYLCASSPGLNQETQYFGPGTRLLVL.

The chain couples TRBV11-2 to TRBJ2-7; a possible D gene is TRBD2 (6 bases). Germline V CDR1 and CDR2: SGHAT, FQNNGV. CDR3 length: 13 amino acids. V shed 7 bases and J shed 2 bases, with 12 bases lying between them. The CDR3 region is CASTLDYPYEQYF. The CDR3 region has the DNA TGTGCCAGCACCTTGGACTATCCCTACGAGCAGTACTTC.